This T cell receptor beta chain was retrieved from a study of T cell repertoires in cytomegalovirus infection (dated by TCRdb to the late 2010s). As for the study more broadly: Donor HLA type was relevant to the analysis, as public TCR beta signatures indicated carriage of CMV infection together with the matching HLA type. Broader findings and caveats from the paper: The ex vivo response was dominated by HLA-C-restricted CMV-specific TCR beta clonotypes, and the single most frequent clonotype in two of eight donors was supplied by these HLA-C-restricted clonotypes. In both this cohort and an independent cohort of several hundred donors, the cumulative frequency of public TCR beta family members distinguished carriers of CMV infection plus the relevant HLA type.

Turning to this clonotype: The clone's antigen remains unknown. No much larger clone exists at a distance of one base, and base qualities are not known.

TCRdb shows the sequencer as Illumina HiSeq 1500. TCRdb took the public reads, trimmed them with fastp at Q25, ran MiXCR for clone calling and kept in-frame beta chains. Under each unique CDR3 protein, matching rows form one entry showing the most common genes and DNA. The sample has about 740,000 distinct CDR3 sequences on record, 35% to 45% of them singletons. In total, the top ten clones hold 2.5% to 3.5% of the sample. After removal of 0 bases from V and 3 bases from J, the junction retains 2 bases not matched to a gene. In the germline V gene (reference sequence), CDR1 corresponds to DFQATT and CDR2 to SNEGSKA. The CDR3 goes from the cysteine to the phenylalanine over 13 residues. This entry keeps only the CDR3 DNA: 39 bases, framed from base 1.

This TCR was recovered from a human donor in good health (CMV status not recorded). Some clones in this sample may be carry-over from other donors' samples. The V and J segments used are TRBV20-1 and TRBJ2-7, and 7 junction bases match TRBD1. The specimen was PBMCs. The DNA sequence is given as TGCAGTGCTAGAGAGGGACAGCGCTACGAGCAGTACTTC. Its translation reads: CSAREGQRYEQYF.